This T cell receptor beta chain appears in the sequencing data of a study of shared clonotypes between healthy human individuals. This clone was counted once. Produced via immunoSEQ multiplex PCR; TCRdb's table is partial and in-frame only. The sample has roughly 2 million clones; roughly 94% are singletons. This CDR3 region has 14 residues. Germline V gives CDR1 LGHNT, CDR2 FRNRAP. Trimming shortened V by 5 bases and J by 5 bases, and 15 bases separated the two germline ends. The source material was naive CD4+ T cells sorted from blood. The subset here: CD45RA+ positively selected. The chain employs TRBV12-5 and TRBJ2-5; D unresolved. The sequence was obtained from a man younger than 30 in good health. CDR3 region: CASGRSLGLETQYF. Here the CDR3 DNA reads TGTGCTAGTGGTCGCAGTTTGGGTTTGGAGACCCAGTACTTC.